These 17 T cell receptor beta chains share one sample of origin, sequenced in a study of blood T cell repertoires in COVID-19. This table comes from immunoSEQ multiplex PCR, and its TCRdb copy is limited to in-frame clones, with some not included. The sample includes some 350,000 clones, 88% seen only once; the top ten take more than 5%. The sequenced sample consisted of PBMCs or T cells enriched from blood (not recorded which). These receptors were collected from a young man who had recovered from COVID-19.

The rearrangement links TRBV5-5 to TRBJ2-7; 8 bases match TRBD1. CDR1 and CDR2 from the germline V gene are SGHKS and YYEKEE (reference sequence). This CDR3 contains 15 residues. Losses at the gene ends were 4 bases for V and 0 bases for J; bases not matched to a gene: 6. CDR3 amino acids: CASSPTGASSYEQYF. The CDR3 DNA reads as TGTGCCAGCAGCCCGACAGGGGCTAGCTCCTACGAGCAGTACTTC.

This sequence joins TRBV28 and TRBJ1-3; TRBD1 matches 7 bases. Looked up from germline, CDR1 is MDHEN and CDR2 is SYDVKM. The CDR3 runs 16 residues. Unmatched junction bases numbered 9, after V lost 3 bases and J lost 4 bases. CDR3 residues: CASSLSQGGLGNTIYF. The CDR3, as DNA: TGTGCCAGCAGTTTGAGTCAGGGGGGACTCGGAAACACCATATATTTT.

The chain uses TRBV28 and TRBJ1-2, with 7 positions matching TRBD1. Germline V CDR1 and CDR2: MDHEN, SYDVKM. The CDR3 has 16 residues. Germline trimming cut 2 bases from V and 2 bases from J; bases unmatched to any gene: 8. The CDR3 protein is CASSLHTGTENYGYTF. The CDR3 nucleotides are TGTGCCAGCAGTTTACATACCGGGACAGAGAACTATGGCTACACCTTC.

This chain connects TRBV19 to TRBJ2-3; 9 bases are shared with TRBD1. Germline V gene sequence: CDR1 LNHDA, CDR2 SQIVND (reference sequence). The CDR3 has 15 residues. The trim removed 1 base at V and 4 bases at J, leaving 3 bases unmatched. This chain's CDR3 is CASSIGQGVSDTQYF. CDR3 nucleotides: TGTGCCAGTAGTATAGGACAGGGGGTCTCAGATACGCAGTATTTT.

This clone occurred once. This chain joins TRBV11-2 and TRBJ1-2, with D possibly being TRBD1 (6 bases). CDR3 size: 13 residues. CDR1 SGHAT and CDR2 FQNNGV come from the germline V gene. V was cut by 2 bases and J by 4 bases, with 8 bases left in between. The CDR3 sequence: CASSLQGSYGYTF. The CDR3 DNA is TGTGCCAGCAGCTTACAGGGGAGCTATGGCTACACCTTC.

CDR3 sequence reads: CASSFVQGDTEAFF. The DNA of the CDR3 is TGCGCCAGCAGCTTCGTCCAGGGGGACACTGAAGCTTTCTTT. The rearrangement uses TRBV5-1 and TRBJ1-1, with 7 bases that match TRBD1. Germline-derived CDR1 and CDR2 are SGHRS and YFSETQ. The CDR3 has 14 residues. The ends lost 2 bases at V and 3 bases at J; junction bases unmatched: 4. The full variable domain, with the rest looked up from reference TRBV5-1 and TRBJ1-1, is KAGVTQTPRYLIKTRGQQVTLSCSPISGHRSVSWYQQTPGQGLQFLFEYFSETQRNKGNFPGRFSGRQFSNSRSEMNVSTLELGDSALYLCASSFVQGDTEAFFGQGTRLTVV.

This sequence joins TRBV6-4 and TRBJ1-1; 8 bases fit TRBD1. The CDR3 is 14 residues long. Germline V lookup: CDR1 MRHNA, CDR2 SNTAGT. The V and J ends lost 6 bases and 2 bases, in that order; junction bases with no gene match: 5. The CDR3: CASRKTGGNTEAFF. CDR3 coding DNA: TGTGCCAGCAGGAAAACAGGGGGTAACACTGAAGCTTTCTTT.

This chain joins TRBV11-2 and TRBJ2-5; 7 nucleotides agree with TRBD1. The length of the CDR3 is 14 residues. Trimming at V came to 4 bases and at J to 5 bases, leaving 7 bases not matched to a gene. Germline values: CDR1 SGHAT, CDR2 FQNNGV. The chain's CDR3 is CASSSTDRLETQYF. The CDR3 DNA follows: TGTGCCAGCAGCTCAACGGACAGGCTGGAGACCCAGTACTTC. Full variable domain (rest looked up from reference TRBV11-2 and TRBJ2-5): EAGVAQSPRYKIIEKRQSVAFWCNPISGHATLYWYQQILGQGPKLLIQFQNNGVVDDSQLPKDRFSAERLKGVDSTLKIQPAKLEDSAVYLCASSSTDRLETQYFGPGTRLLVL.

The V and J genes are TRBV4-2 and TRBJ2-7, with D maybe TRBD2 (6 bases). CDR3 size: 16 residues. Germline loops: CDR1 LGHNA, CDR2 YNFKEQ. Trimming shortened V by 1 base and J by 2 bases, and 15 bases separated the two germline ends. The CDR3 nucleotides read TGTGCCAGCAGCCAAGCTGAGGGACTGCTGACCTACGAGCAGTACTTC. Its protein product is CASSQAEGLLTYEQYF.

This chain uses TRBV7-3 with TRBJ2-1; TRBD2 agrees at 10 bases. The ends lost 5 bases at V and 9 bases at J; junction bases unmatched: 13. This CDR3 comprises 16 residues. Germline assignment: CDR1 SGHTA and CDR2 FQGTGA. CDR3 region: CASSVSGGAGVSEQFF. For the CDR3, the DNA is TGTGCCAGCAGCGTAAGCGGGGGGGCCGGCGTAAGTGAGCAGTTCTTC. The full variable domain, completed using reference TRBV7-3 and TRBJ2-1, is GAGVSQTPSNKVTEKGKYVELRCDPISGHTALYWYRQSLGQGPEFLIYFQGTGAADDSGLPNDRFFAVRPEGSVSTLKIQRTERGDSAVYLCASSVSGGAGVSEQFFGPGTRLTVL.

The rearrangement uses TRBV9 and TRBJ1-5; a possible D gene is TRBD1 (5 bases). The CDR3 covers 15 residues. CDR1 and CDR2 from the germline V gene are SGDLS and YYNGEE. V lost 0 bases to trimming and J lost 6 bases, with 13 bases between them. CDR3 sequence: CASSVDMTVTQPQHF. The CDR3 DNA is TGTGCCAGCAGCGTAGATATGACAGTCACTCAGCCCCAGCATTTT.

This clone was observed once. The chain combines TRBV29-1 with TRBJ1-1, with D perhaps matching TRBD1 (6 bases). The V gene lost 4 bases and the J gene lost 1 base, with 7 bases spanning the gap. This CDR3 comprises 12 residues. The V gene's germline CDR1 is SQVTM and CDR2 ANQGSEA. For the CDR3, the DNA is TGCAGCGTTGGGACAGCGAACACTGAAGCTTTCTTT. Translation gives CSVGTANTEAFF.

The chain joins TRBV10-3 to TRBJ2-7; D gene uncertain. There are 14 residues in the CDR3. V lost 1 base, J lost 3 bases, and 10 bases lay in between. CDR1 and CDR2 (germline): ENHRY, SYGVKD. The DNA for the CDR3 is TGTGCCATCAGTGAGTTCGGTGCGAACTACGAGCAGTACTTC. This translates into CAISEFGANYEQYF.

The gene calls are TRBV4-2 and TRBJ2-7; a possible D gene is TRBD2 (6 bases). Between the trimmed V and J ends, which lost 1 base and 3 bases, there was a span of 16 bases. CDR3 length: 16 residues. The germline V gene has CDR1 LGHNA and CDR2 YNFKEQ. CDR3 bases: TGTGCCAGCAGCCAAGCTCTAAAGCGGGCCGACTACGAGCAGTACTTC. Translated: CASSQALKRADYEQYF.

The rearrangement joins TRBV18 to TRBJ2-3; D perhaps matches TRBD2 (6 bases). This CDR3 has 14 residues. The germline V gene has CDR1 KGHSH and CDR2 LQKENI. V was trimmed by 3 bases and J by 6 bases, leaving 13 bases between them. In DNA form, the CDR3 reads TGTGCCAGCTCACCTCCCGGGGGTGGTGATACGCAGTATTTT. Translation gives CASSPPGGGDTQYF.

The CDR3: CAIKASTGTSGGAGSYNEQFF. The DNA of the CDR3 is TGTGCCATCAAAGCCTCAACCGGGACTAGCGGGGGGGCCGGCTCCTACAATGAGCAGTTCTTC. The chain recombines TRBV10-3 with TRBJ2-1; 16 bases match TRBD2. Germline assignment: CDR1 ENHRY and CDR2 SYGVKD. CDR3 length: 21 residues. Trimming removed 7 bases from V and 0 bases from J; junction bases left unmatched: 15.

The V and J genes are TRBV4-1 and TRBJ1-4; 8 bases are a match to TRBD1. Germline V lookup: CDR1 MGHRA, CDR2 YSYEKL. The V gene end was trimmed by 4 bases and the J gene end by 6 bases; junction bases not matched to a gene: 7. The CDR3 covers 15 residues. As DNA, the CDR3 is TGCGCCAGCAGCCTAATCGGGACAGGTTATGAAAAACTGTTTTTT. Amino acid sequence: CASSLIGTGYEKLFF.